This TCR beta chain emerged from a study of cytomegalovirus exposure and HLA in healthy donors. In the PCR, 60 Vbeta and 13 Jbeta primers were used. Repertoires were generated with immunoSEQ multiplex PCR, while TCRdb's copy carries only in-frame clones and drops some. The sample has roughly 140,000 clones; the top ten hold 0.85% to 1%. V shed 5 bases, J shed 3 bases, and the junction held 10 bases outside the gene matches. Germline assignment: CDR1 MGHRA and CDR2 YSYEKL. CDR3 size: 17 residues. Comment on this clone: As yet, its antigen is unknown.

Study results and limitations: Later on, a genetic analysis was performed. It linked a missense variant in DCLRE1C with V- and J-gene trimming of TCR beta. Several top significant clusters appeared, in a later analysis, to be linked to common viral pathogens.

This receptor was obtained from a male donor in good health and CMV-seronegative. This chain uses TRBV4-1 with TRBJ1-2; 12 bases match TRBD1. The specimen was PBMCs. The CDR3 coding sequence is TGCGCCAGCAGCTCCGGGACAGGGGGCACCTCCTACTATGGCTACACCTTC. It codes for CASSSGTGGTSYYGYTF.